This T cell receptor (beta chain) was retrieved from a study of OX40 agonist ivuxolimab in advanced cancers. On the study more broadly: Of the participants, 40% had some prior anti-PD-1, anti-PD-L1 or anti-CTLA-4 therapy, which was allowed.

Study observations and caveats: Dosing at 0.1 to 3.0 mg/kg was accompanied by clonal expansion of CD4+ and CD8+ blood T cells by week 6.

Patients with a history of autoimmune disease or on systemic immunosuppression were excluded. Blood sampling took place at baseline, cycle 4 day 1, and cycle 7 day 1. Trimming took 5 bases from V and 2 from J; bases not matched to a gene: 11. CDR1 is SGHTA and CDR2 is FQGNSA in the germline V gene. The CDR3 length is 18 residues. Worth noting for this clone: What it recognizes is unknown.

Clones were sequenced by immunoSEQ multiplex PCR, and TCRdb holds only the in-frame ones, with some missing. The sample yields 100,000 to 150,000 clones, 80% to 95% seen once. The chain recombines TRBV7-2 with TRBJ2-3; 12 positions agree with TRBD2. This material consisted of CD4+ or CD8+ T cells sorted from blood, taken in a trial of the OX40 agonist ivuxolimab. The clonotype was recovered from an adult with an advanced solid tumor such as melanoma, head and neck, liver or kidney cancer. CDR3 region: CASSPSPGLAGYTDTQYF. The CDR3 bases are TGTGCCAGCAGCCCGAGCCCCGGACTAGCGGGATACACAGATACGCAGTATTTT. The full variable domain, in which reference TRBV7-2 and TRBJ2-3 provide the parts outside the CDR3, is GAGVSQSPSNKVTEKGKDVELRCDPISGHTALYWYRQSLGQGLEFLIYFQGNSAPDKSGLPSDRFSAERTGGSVSTLTIQRTQQEDSAVYLCASSPSPGLAGYTDTQYFGPGTRLTVL.